Below are 4 T cell receptor beta chains sequenced from a single sample in a study of cytotoxic CD8 clonotypes in ibrutinib-treated CLL. Clones were sequenced by immunoSEQ multiplex PCR, and TCRdb holds only the in-frame ones, with some missing. Seen here are fewer than 90,000 clones, about two thirds observed once, and the top ten hold around 5.8%. Material: PBMCs, obtained after 12 months of ibrutinib treatment. These receptor sequences come from a human donor with chronic lymphocytic leukemia.

This clone was seen only a few times. The rearrangement links TRBV10-3 to TRBJ1-4, with D possibly being TRBD1 (6 bases). The germline V gene encodes CDR1 ENHRY and CDR2 SYGVKD. The length of the CDR3 is 14 residues. Trimming cost V 6 bases and J 6 bases, with 14 bases left between them. CDR3 nucleotide sequence: TGTGCCATCAGGTCAGGGGTTAGGGATGAAAAACTGTTTTTT. It is translated as CAIRSGVRDEKLFF.

This rearrangement joins TRBV6-5 to TRBJ2-7; TRBD2 might be the D (6 bases). The CDR3 contains 14 residues. V was trimmed by 0 bases and J by 7 bases, leaving 13 bases between them. Germline CDR1 and CDR2: MNHEY and SVGAGI. CDR3 sequence reads: CASSYSKFRGEQYF. The CDR3 DNA sequence: TGTGCCAGCAGTTACTCGAAATTTCGGGGGGAGCAGTACTTC.

This clone has a single count. CDR3: CASTNGQGRGNQPQHF. As DNA, the CDR3 is TGTGCCTCAACCAACGGGCAGGGAAGGGGCAATCAGCCCCAGCATTTT. The gene calls are TRBV19 and TRBJ1-5, with D possibly TRBD1 on 5 matching bases. Trimming removed 11 bases from V and 2 bases from J, with 22 bases in between. Per germline, CDR1 LNHDA and CDR2 SQIVND (reference sequence). The CDR3 covers 16 residues.

The V gene is TRBV19, the J gene TRBJ2-7, with 9 bases lining up with TRBD1. Germline V gives CDR1 LNHDA, CDR2 SQIVND (reference sequence). The CDR3 sequence is 14 residues long. V lost 6 bases, J lost 3 bases, and 6 bases stayed unmatched. The CDR3 region is CASSEGTGFYEQYF. The CDR3 region has the DNA TGTGCCAGTAGCGAGGGGACAGGGTTCTACGAGCAGTACTTC.